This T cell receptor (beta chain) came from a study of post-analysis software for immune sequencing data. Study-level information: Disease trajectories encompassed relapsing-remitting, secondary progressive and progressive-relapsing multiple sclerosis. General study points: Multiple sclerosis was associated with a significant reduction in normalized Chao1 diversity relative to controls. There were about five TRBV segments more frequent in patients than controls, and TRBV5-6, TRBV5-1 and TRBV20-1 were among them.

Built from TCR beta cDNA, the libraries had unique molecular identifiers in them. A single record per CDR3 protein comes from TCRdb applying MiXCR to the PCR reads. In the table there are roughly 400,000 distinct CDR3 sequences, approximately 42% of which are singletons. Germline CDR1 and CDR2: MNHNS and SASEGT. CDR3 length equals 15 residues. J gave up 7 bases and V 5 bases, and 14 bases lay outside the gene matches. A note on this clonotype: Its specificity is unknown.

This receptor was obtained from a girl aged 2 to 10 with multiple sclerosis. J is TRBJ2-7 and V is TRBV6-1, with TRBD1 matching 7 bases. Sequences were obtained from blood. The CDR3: CASSPQGTATGEQYF. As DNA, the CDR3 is TGTGCCAGCAGTCCGCAGGGGACAGCTACGGGGGAGCAGTACTTC.